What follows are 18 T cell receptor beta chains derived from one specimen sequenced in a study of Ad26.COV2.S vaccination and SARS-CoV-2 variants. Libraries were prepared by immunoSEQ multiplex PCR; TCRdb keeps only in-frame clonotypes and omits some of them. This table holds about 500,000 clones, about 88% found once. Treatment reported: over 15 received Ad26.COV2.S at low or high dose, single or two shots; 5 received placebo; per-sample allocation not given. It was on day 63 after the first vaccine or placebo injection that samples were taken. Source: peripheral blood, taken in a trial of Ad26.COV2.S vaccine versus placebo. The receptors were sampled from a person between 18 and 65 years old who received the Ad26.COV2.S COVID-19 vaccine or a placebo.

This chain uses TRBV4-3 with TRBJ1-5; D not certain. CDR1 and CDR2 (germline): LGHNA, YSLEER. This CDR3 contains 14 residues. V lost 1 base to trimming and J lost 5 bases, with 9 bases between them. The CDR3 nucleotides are TGCGCCAGCAGCCAAGCAATGGGATATCAGCCCCAGCATTTT. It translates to CASSQAMGYQPQHF.

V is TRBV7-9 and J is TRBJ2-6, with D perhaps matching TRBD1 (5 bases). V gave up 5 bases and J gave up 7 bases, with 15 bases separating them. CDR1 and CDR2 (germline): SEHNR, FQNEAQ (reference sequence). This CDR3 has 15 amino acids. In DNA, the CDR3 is TGTGCCAGCAGCAAAGAAGTCCAGGGAGCCAACGTCCTGACTTTC. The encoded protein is CASSKEVQGANVLTF.

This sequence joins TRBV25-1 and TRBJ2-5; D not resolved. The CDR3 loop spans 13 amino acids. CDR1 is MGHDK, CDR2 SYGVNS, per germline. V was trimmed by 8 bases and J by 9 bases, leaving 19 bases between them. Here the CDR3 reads CASGSDGRWAQYF. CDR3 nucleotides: TGTGCCAGCGGATCCGACGGCCGTTGGGCCCAGTACTTC.

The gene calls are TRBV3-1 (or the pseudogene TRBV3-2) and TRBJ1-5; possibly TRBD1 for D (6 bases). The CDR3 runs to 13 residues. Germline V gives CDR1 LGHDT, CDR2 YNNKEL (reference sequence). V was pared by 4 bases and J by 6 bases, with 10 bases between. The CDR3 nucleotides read TGTGCCAGCAGCCCGGGGGGCGGTCAGCCCCAGCATTTT. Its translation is CASSPGGGQPQHF.

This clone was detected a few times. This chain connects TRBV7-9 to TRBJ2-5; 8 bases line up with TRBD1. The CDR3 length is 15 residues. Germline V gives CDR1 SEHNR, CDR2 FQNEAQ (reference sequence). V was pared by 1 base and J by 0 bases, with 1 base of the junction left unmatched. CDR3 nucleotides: TGTGCCAGCAGCTTAGGGACAGGGTACCAAGAGACCCAGTACTTC. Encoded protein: CASSLGTGYQETQYF.

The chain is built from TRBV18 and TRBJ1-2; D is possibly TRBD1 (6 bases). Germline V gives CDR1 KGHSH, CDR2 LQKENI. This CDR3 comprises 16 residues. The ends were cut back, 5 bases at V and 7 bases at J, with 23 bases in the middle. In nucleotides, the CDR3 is TGTGCCAGCTCATCCAATCGAGGGGGGGACGTAGGTGGCTACACCTTC. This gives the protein CASSSNRGGDVGGYTF.

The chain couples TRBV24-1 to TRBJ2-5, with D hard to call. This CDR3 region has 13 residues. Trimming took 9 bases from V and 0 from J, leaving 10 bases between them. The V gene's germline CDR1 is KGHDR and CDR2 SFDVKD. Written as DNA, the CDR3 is TGTGCCACCCGGCACACGAACCAAGAGACCCAGTACTTC. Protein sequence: CATRHTNQETQYF.

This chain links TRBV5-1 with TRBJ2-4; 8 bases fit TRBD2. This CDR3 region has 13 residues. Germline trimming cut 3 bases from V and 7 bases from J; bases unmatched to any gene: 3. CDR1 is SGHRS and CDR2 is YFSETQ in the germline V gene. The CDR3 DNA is TGCGCCAGCAGCTCTCCGGGGGGGAACATTCAGTACTTC. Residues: CASSSPGGNIQYF.

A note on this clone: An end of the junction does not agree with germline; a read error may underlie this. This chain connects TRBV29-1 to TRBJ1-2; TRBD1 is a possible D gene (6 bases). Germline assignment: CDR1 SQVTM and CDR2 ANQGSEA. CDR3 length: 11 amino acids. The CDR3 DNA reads TGCAGCGTTGAAGTGTTCGGGGGCTACATCTTC. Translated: CSVEVFGGYIF.

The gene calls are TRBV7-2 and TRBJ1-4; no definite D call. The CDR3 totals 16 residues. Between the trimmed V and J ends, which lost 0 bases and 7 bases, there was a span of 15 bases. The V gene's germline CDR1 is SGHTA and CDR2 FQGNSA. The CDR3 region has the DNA TGTGCCAGCAGCTTAGCTTTCTTGGCGGCGGGTGAAAAACTGTTTTTT. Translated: CASSLAFLAAGEKLFF.

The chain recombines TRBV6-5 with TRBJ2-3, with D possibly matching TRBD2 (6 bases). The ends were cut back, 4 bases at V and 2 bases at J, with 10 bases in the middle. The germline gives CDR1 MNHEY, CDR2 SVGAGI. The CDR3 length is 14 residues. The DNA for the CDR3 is TGTGCCAGCAGTTTGGCGGGATTCACAGATACGCAGTATTTT. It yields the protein CASSLAGFTDTQYF.

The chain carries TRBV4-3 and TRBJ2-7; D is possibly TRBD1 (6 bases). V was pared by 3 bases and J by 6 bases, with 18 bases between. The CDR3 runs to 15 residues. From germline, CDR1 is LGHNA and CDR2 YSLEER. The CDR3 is CASSQTRQVPSEQYF. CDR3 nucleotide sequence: TGCGCCAGCAGCCAGACCCGACAGGTTCCCTCCGAGCAGTACTTC.

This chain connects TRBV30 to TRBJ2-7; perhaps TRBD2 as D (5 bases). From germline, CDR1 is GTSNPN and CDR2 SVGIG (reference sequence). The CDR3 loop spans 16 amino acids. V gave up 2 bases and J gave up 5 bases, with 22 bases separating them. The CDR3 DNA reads TGTGCCTGGAGTAAACGGCACGGAGGATCCCTTGACGAGCAGTACTTC. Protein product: CAWSKRHGGSLDEQYF.

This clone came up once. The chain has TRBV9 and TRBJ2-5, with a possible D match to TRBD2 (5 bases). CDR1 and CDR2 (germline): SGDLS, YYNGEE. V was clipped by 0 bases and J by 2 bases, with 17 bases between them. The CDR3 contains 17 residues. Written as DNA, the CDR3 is TGTGCCAGCAGCGTAGCATTGGTGGGAACGGGGCAAGAGACCCAGTACTTC. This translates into CASSVALVGTGQETQYF. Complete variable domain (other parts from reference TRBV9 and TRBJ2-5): DSGVTQTPKHLITATGQRVTLRCSPRSGDLSVYWYQQSLDQGLQFLIQYYNGEERAKGNILERFSAQQFPDLHSELNLSSLELGDSALYFCASSVALVGTGQETQYFGPGTRLLVL.

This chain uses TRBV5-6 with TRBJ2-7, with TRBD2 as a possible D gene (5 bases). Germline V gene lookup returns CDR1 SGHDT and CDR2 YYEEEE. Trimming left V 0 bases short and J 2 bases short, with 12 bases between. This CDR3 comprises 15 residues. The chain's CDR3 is CASSLARGSAYEQYF. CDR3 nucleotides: TGTGCCAGCAGCTTGGCTCGCGGGTCCGCCTACGAGCAGTACTTC.

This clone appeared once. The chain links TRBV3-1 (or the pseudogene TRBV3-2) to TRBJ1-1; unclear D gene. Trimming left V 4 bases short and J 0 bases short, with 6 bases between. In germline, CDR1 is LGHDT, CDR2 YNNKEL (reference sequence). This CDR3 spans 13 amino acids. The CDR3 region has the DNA TGTGCCAGCAGCCGAAACTTGAACACTGAAGCTTTCTTT. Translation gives CASSRNLNTEAFF.

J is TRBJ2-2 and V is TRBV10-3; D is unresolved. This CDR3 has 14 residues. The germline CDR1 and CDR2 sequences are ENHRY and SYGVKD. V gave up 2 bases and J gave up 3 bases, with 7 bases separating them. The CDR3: CAISEVSHTGELFF. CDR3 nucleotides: TGTGCCATCAGTGAGGTCAGCCACACCGGGGAGCTGTTTTTT.

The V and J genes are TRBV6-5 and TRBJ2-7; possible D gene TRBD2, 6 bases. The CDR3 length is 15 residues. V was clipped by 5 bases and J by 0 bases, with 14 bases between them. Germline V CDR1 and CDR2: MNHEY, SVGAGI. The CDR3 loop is CASSQDGGSSYEQYF. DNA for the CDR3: TGTGCCAGCAGTCAGGACGGAGGGAGCTCCTACGAGCAGTACTTC.